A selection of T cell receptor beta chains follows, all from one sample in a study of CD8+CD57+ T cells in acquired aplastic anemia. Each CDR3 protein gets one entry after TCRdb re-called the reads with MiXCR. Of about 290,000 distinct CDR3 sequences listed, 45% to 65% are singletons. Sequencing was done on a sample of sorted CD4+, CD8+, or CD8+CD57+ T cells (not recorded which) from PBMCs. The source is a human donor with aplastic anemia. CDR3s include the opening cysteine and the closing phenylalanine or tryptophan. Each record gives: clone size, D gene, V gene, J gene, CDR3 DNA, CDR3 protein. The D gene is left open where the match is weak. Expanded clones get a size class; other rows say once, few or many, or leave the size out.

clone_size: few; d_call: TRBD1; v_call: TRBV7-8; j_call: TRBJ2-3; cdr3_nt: TGTGCCAGCAGTTTGGCTACAGGGGCGACAGATACGCAGTATTTT; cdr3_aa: CASSLATGATDTQYF
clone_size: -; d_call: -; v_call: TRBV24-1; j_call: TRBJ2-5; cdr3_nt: TGTGCCACCAGTGATACCAGGGGAGACCAAGAGACCCAGTACTTC; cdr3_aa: CATSDTRGDQETQYF
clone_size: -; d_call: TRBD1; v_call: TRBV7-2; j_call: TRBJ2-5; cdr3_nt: TGTGCCAGCAGCTACAGGGGGCAGAGAGAGACCCAGTACTTC; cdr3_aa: CASSYRGQRETQYF
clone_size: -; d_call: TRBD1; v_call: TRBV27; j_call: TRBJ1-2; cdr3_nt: TGTGCCAGCAGTTCAAGGACAGGGGCGTTAGAAGGCTACACCTTC; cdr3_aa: CASSSRTGALEGYTF
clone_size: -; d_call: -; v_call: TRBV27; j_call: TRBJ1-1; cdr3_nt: TGTGCCAGCAGTCCCACAGAAAGCAACACTGAAGCTTTCTTT; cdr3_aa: CASSPTESNTEAFF
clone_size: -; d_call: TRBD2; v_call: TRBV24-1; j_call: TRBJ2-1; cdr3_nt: TGTGCCACCAGTGACCAGGGACTAGCGGAATACAATGAGCAGTTCTTC; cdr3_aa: CATSDQGLAEYNEQFF
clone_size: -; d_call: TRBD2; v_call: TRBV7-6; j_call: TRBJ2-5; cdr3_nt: TGTGCCAGCAGCCCCCCCGTGGGGGGGGGAGAGACCCAGTACTTC; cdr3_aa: CASSPPVGGGETQYF
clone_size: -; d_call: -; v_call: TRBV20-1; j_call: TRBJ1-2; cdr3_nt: TGCAGTGCCCACGCCGGCTATGGCTACACCTTC; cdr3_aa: CSAHAGYGYTF
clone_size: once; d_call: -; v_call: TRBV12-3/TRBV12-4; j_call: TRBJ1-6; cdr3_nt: TGTGCCAGCAGTATCACGACGGGGAATTCACCCCTCCACTTT; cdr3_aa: CASSITTGNSPLHF
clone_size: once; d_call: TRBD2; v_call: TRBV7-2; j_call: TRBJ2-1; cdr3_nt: TGTGCCAGCAGCAGGGCTAGCGGGGGGGCCTTGGGCTACAATGAGCAGTTCTTC; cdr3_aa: CASSRASGGALGYNEQFF
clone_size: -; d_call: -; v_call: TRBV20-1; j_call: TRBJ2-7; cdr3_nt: TGCAGTGCTTCCCCCGAGGGCGAGCAGTACTTC; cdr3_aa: CSASPEGEQYF
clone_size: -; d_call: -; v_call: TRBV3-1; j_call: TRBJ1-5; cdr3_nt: TGTGCCAGCAGCGGGGTGAATCAGCCCCAGCATTTT; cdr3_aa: CASSGVNQPQHF
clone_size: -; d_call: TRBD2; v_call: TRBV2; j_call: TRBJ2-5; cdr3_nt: TGTGCCACCTCACTAGCGGTTGAGACCCAGTACTTC; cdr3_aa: CATSLAVETQYF
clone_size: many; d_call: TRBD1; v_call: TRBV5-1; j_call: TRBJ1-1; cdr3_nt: TGCGCCAGCAGCTCTCGAAAACCTCAGGGGGACACTGAAGCTTTCTTT; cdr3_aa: CASSSRKPQGDTEAFF
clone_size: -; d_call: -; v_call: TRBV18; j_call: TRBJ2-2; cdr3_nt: TGTGCCAGCTCACCCCCCGGCACCGGGGAGCTGTTTTTT; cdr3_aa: CASSPPGTGELFF
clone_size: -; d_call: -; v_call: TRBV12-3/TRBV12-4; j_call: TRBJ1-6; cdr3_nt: TGTGCCAGCAGTTTAGGGGTGGGTTCACCCCTCCACTTT; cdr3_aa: CASSLGVGSPLHF
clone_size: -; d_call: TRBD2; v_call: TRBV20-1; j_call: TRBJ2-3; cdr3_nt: TGCAGTGCTAGACTAGCGGGGAGGGAAGATACGCAGTATTTT; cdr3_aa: CSARLAGREDTQYF
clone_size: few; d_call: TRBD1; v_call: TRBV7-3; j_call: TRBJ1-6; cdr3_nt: TGTGCTAGCAGCTCCTTACAGGGGGATGGATCACCCCTCCACTTT; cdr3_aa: CASSSLQGDGSPLHF
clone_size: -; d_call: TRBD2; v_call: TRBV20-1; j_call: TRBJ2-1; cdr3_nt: TGCAGTGCTCGCCTAGCGGGGGCGATGTGGAATGAGCAGTTCTTC; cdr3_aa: CSARLAGAMWNEQFF
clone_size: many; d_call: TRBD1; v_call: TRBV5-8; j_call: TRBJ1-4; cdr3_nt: TGTGCCAGCAGCCATTTCGGGACAGATAATGAAAAACTGTTTTTT; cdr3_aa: CASSHFGTDNEKLFF
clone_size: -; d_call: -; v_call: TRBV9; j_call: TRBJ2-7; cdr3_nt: TGTGCCAGCAGCGTAGTCCTTGGGGGCGAGCAGTACTTC; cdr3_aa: CASSVVLGGEQYF
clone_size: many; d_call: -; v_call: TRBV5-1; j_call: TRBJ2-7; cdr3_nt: TGCGCCAGCAGCTTGTCCCAGGAGAACTCCTACGAGCAGTACTTC; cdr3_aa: CASSLSQENSYEQYF
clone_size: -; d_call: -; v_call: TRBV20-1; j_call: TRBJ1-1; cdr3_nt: TGCAGTGTTGACTTGAAGGACACTGAAGCTTTCTTT; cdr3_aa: CSVDLKDTEAFF
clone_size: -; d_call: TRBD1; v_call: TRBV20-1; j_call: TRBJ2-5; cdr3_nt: TGCAGTGCTAGTCCCGGGACAGGGGGCAAGGAGACCCAGTACTTC; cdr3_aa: CSASPGTGGKETQYF
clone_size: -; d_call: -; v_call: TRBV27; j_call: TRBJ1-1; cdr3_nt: TGTGCCAGCAGCTTCGGGTCCGAAAGCACTGAAGCTTTCTTT; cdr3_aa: CASSFGSESTEAFF
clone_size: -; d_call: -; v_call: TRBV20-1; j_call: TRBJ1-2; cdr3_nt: TGCAGTGCTAGAGATTTCGGAAACTATGGCTACACCTTC; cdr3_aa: CSARDFGNYGYTF
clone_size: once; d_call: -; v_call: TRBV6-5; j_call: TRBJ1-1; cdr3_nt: TGTGCCAGCAGTTACGGGCGGCGGGACGCTGAAGCTTTCTTT; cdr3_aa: CASSYGRRDAEAFF
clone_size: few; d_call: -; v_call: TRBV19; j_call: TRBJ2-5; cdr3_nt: TGTGCCAGTAGTAGGAGGGGGCGGACGGAGACCCAGTACTTC; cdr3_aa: CASSRRGRTETQYF
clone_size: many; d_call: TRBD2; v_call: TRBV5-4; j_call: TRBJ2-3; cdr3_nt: TGTGCCAGCAGCTTTAAACTAGCGGGAGCCCCAGATACGCAGTATTTT; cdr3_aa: CASSFKLAGAPDTQYF
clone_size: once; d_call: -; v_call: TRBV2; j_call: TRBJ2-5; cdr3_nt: TGTGCCAGCAGTTACTCCCAGGGCACCCAAGAGACCCAGTACTTC; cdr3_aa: CASSYSQGTQETQYF
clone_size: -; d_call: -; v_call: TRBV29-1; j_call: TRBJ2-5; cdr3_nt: TGCAGCGTTCTTTTTTTGGACGGCCCGGAGACCCAGTACTTC; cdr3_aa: CSVLFLDGPETQYF
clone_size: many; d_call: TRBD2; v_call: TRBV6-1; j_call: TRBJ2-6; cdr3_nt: TGTGCCAGCAGGCCGGGACTAGCGGTCTCTGGGGCCAACGTCCTGACTTTC; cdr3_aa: CASRPGLAVSGANVLTF
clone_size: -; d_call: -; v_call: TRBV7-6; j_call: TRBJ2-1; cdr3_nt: TGTGCCAGCAGCTGGAACCGGGACCCTACCTACAATGAGCAGTTCTTC; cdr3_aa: CASSWNRDPTYNEQFF
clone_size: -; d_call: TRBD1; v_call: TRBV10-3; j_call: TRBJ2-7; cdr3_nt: TGTGCCATCATGAGGGGGCTCTTGGACGAGCAGTACTTC; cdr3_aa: CAIMRGLLDEQYF
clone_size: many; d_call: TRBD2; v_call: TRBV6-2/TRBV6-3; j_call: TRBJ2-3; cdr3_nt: TGTGCCAGCAGTGGCTCCGGGACTAGCGTCCTTTACACAGATACGCAGTATTTT; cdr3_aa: CASSGSGTSVLYTDTQYF
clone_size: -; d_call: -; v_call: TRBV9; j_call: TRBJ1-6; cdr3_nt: TGTGCCAGCAGCCCGGAGGTCAATTCACCCCTCCACTTT; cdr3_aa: CASSPEVNSPLHF
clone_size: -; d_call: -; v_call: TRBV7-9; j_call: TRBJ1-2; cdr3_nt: TGTGCCAGCAGCCCCACAGGTAGTAACTATGGCTACACCTTC; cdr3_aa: CASSPTGSNYGYTF